The 25 T cell receptor beta chains below were found in one sample sequenced in a study of cytomegalovirus exposure and HLA in healthy donors. Primers for the PCR totalled 60 Vbeta and 13 Jbeta. The protocol was immunoSEQ multiplex PCR, while the TCRdb copy is restricted to in-frame clones and leaves out a portion. This table holds over 70,000 clones, 77% found once. Sequencing input: PBMCs. The receptors were sampled from a man aged 50 or older in good health and CMV-seropositive.

This clone was counted a single time. The chain uses TRBV7-9 and TRBJ2-7, with 8 nucleotides matching TRBD2. There are 16 residues in the CDR3. J gave up 7 bases and V 1 base, and 12 bases lay outside the gene matches. Germline V gene sequence: CDR1 SEHNR, CDR2 FQNEAQ (reference sequence). CDR3 sequence (DNA): TGTGCCAGCAGCTTAGTAGTTCTAGCGGGTCTTAAGGAGCAGTACTTC. Translating it yields CASSLVVLAGLKEQYF.

The chain combines TRBV29-1 with TRBJ1-2, with D unresolved. The CDR3 totals 13 residues. The germline CDR1 and CDR2 sequences are SQVTM and ANQGSEA. The V gene lost 3 bases and the J gene lost 6 bases, with 14 bases spanning the gap. CDR3 loop: CSVEPPEGDGYTF. In DNA form, the CDR3 reads TGCAGCGTTGAGCCTCCGGAGGGCGATGGCTACACCTTC.

Note on this clone: The identical CDR3 is also encoded by other nucleotide sequences in the sample. The rearrangement uses TRBV19 and TRBJ2-7, with 8 positions matching TRBD2. From germline, CDR1 is LNHDA and CDR2 SQIVND (reference sequence). V lost 4 bases and J lost 0; bases outside the gene matches: 8. The CDR3 covers 16 residues. The CDR3 nucleotides are TGTGCCAGTAGTACCCTCACTAGCGGAGGCTCCTACGAGCAGTACTTC. As protein: CASSTLTSGGSYEQYF.

In its sample, this clone ranks as medium-sized. The chain combines TRBV10-3 with TRBJ1-1; D gene unclear. This CDR3 region has 12 residues. The ends were cut back, 2 bases at V and 7 bases at J, with 8 bases in the middle. The V gene's germline CDR1 is ENHRY and CDR2 SYGVKD. The CDR3 spells CAISENSFEAFF. Here the CDR3 DNA reads TGTGCCATCAGTGAGAACAGTTTTGAAGCTTTCTTT.

V is TRBV15 and J is TRBJ2-7, with D possibly matching TRBD2 (5 bases). V was pared by 5 bases and J by 6 bases, with 20 bases between. Germline V gene data show CDR1 as LNHNV and CDR2 as YYDKDF (reference sequence). The CDR3 length is 15 residues. This CDR3 is CATSPRDRGTGEQYF. CDR3 coding DNA: TGTGCCACCAGCCCCCGGGATCGGGGTACGGGCGAGCAGTACTTC.

This clone was observed a few times. The genes are TRBV25-1 and TRBJ1-2, with 7 bases identical to TRBD1. The germline V gene encodes CDR1 MGHDK and CDR2 SYGVNS. V shed 2 bases, J shed 7 bases, and the junction held 10 bases outside the gene matches. The CDR3 is made up of 15 amino acids. This chain's CDR3 is CASSESDRVGFGYTF. Written as DNA, the CDR3 is TGTGCCAGCAGTGAAAGCGACAGGGTGGGGTTTGGCTACACCTTC.

The V and J genes are TRBV13 and TRBJ2-3, with D possibly TRBD1 on 5 matching bases. The ends were cut back, 5 bases at V and 5 bases at J, with 11 bases in the middle. CDR3 size: 13 residues. Germline CDR1 is PRHDT and CDR2 is FYEKMQ (reference sequence). The CDR3 protein is CASSPRAGDTQYF. The DNA for the CDR3 is TGTGCCAGCAGCCCCAGGGCTGGAGATACGCAGTATTTT.

The rearrangement joins TRBV11-3 to TRBJ2-1; 8 bases align to TRBD1. V shed 3 bases, J shed 8 bases, and the junction held 3 bases outside the gene matches. The CDR3 covers 13 residues. Germline V gene data show CDR1 as SGHNT and CDR2 as YENEEA. CDR3 in amino acids: CASSLTGAYEQFF. In DNA form, the CDR3 reads TGTGCCAGCAGCTTGACAGGGGCCTATGAGCAGTTCTTC.

V usage is TRBV29-1 and J usage is TRBJ1-2; possibly TRBD1 for D (5 bases). The germline CDR1 and CDR2 sequences are SQVTM and ANQGSEA. Trimming stripped 3 bases from V and 1 base from J, with 12 bases between. The CDR3 contains 14 residues. Written as DNA, the CDR3 is TGCAGCGTTGACTTGTTCGGGGGTAACTATGGCTACACCTTC. It encodes CSVDLFGGNYGYTF.

This chain links TRBV5-1 with TRBJ2-1, with D possibly being TRBD2 (5 bases). CDR3 length equals 13 residues. The germline V gene has CDR1 SGHRS and CDR2 YFSETQ. V lost 8 bases to trimming and J lost 6 bases, with 15 bases between them. CDR3 nucleotides: TGCGCCAGTACCTCTGGAGCGGCCAATGAGCAGTTCTTC. Protein sequence: CASTSGAANEQFF.

The rearrangement links TRBV7-6 to TRBJ2-5; TRBD2 agrees at 11 bases. V shed 4 bases, J shed 4 bases, and the junction held 5 bases outside the gene matches. Germline CDR1 is SGHVS and CDR2 is FNYEAQ. The length of the CDR3 is 15 residues. DNA of the CDR3: TGTGCCAGCAGCTCCAAAGGACTAGCGGGAGAGACCCAGTACTTC. Protein sequence: CASSSKGLAGETQYF.

The genes are TRBV5-1 and TRBJ1-1; possible D gene TRBD1, 6 bases. From germline, CDR1 is SGHRS and CDR2 YFSETQ. V lost 4 bases and J lost 7, with 26 bases in between. CDR3 length: 17 residues. The chain's CDR3 is CASSAQGFGVQQGEAFF. The DNA of the CDR3 is TGCGCCAGCAGCGCACAGGGATTTGGGGTGCAACAAGGTGAAGCTTTCTTT.

The chain joins TRBV18 to TRBJ1-5; D might be TRBD1 (6 bases). Trimming cost V 3 bases and J 1 base, with 13 bases left between them. From germline, CDR1 is KGHSH and CDR2 LQKENI. This CDR3 is 16 amino acids long. The CDR3 reads CASSPPGGGSNQPQHF. CDR3 sequence (DNA): TGTGCCAGCTCACCTCCTGGGGGCGGGAGCAATCAGCCCCAGCATTTT.

This clone was counted a few times. CDR3 nucleotide sequence: TGTGCCAGCAGCGTAGTTACAGGGAATGAGCAGTTCTTC. It codes for CASSVVTGNEQFF. This sequence joins TRBV9 and TRBJ2-1, with D maybe TRBD1 (6 bases). V lost 0 bases and J lost 7, with 8 bases in between. Germline-derived CDR1 and CDR2 are SGDLS and YYNGEE. This CDR3 contains 13 residues.

The chain joins TRBV27 to TRBJ1-5; 7 nucleotides match TRBD1. CDR1 is MNHEY and CDR2 is SMNVEV in the germline V gene (reference sequence). J lost 4 bases, V lost 6 bases, and 3 bases had no gene match. This CDR3 comprises 13 residues. CDR3 in DNA: TGTGCCAGCAGGGGACAGCCTAATCAGCCCCAGCATTTT. Translated, it gives CASRGQPNQPQHF.

This chain connects TRBV4-2 to TRBJ2-2; 7 bases fit TRBD2. V lost 0 bases, J lost 0 bases, and 4 bases stayed unmatched. CDR1 LGHNA and CDR2 YNFKEQ come from the germline V gene. The CDR3 loop spans 17 amino acids. For the CDR3, the DNA is TGTGCCAGCAGCCAAGATTGGGGGGGAGCGAACACCGGGGAGCTGTTTTTT. Residues: CASSQDWGGANTGELFF.

The V and J genes are TRBV6-4 and TRBJ2-7; 9 nucleotides agree with TRBD2. The CDR3 is 15 residues long. Germline V gene data show CDR1 as MRHNA and CDR2 as SNTAGT. V trimming: 3 bases; J trimming: 0 bases; junction bases outside the gene matches: 3. The chain's CDR3 is CASSEYSGSSYEQYF. The CDR3 bases are TGTGCCAGCAGTGAATATAGCGGGAGCTCCTACGAGCAGTACTTC.

The rearrangement uses TRBV30 and TRBJ2-7; a weak D match, TRBD1 (7 bases). Per the germline V gene, CDR1 is GTSNPN and CDR2 is SVGIG (reference sequence). The V gene lost 0 bases and the J gene lost 2 bases, with 11 bases spanning the gap. The CDR3 length is 14 residues. The CDR3 DNA reads as TGTGCCTGGAGTGTAGGAGGGGGCGCCTACGAGCAGTACTTC. It is translated as CAWSVGGGAYEQYF.

The chain has TRBV19 and TRBJ2-7; D perhaps matches TRBD2 (5 bases). Trimming left V 3 bases short and J 1 base short, with 10 bases between. CDR1 and CDR2 from the germline V gene are LNHDA and SQIVND (reference sequence). The CDR3 totals 14 residues. CDR3 coding DNA: TGTGCCAGTAGTATGGATCTAGCATCCTACGAGCAGTACTTC. It specifies CASSMDLASYEQYF.

The chain combines TRBV5-1 with TRBJ2-3; 7 nucleotides line up with TRBD2. The CDR3 contains 15 residues. V lost 0 bases and J lost 1; bases outside the gene matches: 2. From germline, CDR1 is SGHRS and CDR2 YFSETQ. CDR3 in amino acids: CASSLGAGGTDTQYF. The CDR3 nucleotides are TGCGCCAGCAGCTTGGGGGCGGGAGGCACAGATACGCAGTATTTT.

This clone ranks as medium-sized. The V and J genes are TRBV27 and TRBJ2-7, with a weak D call TRBD1 (6 bases). The CDR3 sequence is 12 residues long. Germline V gene data show CDR1 as MNHEY and CDR2 as SMNVEV (reference sequence). V was trimmed by 8 bases and J by 0 bases, leaving 8 bases between them. CDR3 protein: CASQGSSYEQYF. The CDR3 bases are TGTGCCAGCCAGGGGTCCTCCTACGAGCAGTACTTC.

The V gene is TRBV7-2, the J gene TRBJ2-7, with a tentative D call TRBD2 (5 bases). The CDR3 length is 14 residues. Trimming removed 1 base from V and 4 bases from J, with 11 bases in between. Germline assignment: CDR1 SGHTA and CDR2 FQGNSA. The DNA of the CDR3 is TGTGCCAGCAGCTTAGGTGGGAGCGGATACGAGCAGTACTTC. The encoded protein is CASSLGGSGYEQYF. Variable domain in full (rest from reference TRBV7-2 and TRBJ2-7): GAGVSQSPSNKVTEKGKDVELRCDPISGHTALYWYRQSLGQGLEFLIYFQGNSAPDKSGLPSDRFSAERTGGSVSTLTIQRTQQEDSAVYLCASSLGGSGYEQYFGPGTRLTVT.

With respect to this clone: At one boundary the junction diverges from the germline segment, which might be a read error. This sequence joins TRBV7-9 and TRBJ1-4; D gene uncertain. Germline lookup yields CDR1 SEHNR and CDR2 FQNEAQ (reference sequence). The CDR3 length is 15 residues. CDR3: CSSSPDAPVREKLFF. The CDR3, as DNA: TGTTCCAGCAGCCCAGACGCACCGGTGCGGGAAAAACTGTTTTTT.

The CDR3 is CASRTSGSTDTQYF. CDR3 nucleotides: TGCGCCAGCAGGACTAGCGGGAGCACAGATACGCAGTATTTT. V is TRBV5-1 and J is TRBJ2-3; TRBD2 matches 10 bases. The germline V gene has CDR1 SGHRS and CDR2 YFSETQ. There are 14 residues in the CDR3. J gave up 0 bases and V 5 bases, and 0 bases lay outside the gene matches.

The chain carries TRBV30 and TRBJ1-1; D call uncertain. Trimming took off 3 bases at V and 4 bases at J, with 12 bases between the two ends. The CDR3 runs to 13 residues. Per germline, CDR1 GTSNPN and CDR2 SVGIG (reference sequence). This CDR3 is CAWSPRLLTEAFF. The CDR3 nucleotides read TGTGCCTGGAGCCCCCGACTCCTCACTGAAGCTTTCTTT.